The present entry profiles one T cell receptor beta chain with its context. The data were obtained in a study of blood T cell repertoires in COVID-19. In the original analysis: Amplified reference gene primers provided the basis for estimating nucleated cell counts. This table comes from immunoSEQ multiplex PCR, and its TCRdb copy is limited to in-frame clones, with some not included. V and J calls and clone size are those listed in that table; D and trimming were worked out from the DNA. Of roughly 130,000 clones listed, 84% are singletons. Germline-derived CDR1 and CDR2 are LGHDT and YNNKEL (reference sequence). Trimming took 1 base from V and 6 from J; bases not matched to a gene: 15. The CDR3 is 18 amino acids.

This TCR came from an older woman with acute or convalescent COVID-19. The genes are TRBV3-1 (or the pseudogene TRBV3-2) and TRBJ1-1, with 9 bases matching TRBD1. Sequencing was carried out using peripheral blood. The chain's CDR3 is CASSQVRRGNRGLSEAFF. CDR3 sequence (DNA): TGTGCCAGCAGCCAAGTGCGGCGGGGGAACAGGGGGCTTTCTGAAGCTTTCTTT.